The text below deals with one T cell receptor (beta chain). The cDNA for TCR beta came from 5'RACE template switching with UMIs. TCRdb re-analyzed the 5' RACE reads; it lists each CDR3 protein once, without DNA. The sample totals approximately 420,000 distinct CDR3 sequences; its top ten clones hold 9.5% to 12%. This specimen belongs to a study of T cells expressing NK-cell markers. As for the study in general: Seven sequenced donors out of eight were HCMV-seropositive, one seronegative.

The sequence was collected from a woman between 45 and 60 years old in good health. Sequencing was performed on blood T cells: a sorted CD56 or NKG2C T cell subset, CD4+ or CD8+ T cells, or bulk PBMC T cells (not recorded which).

CDR3 residues: CASSWGQSSNIYGYTF. The rearrangement links TRBV5-1 to TRBJ1-2; the TCRdb call, TRBD1, lacks DNA for checking. Germline V CDR1 and CDR2: SGHRS, YFSETQ. The CDR3 has 16 amino acids.